The 7 T cell receptor beta chains listed next were all sequenced from one sample in a study of T cell responses to AZD1222 COVID-19 vaccine. The data were produced by immunoSEQ multiplex PCR, yet TCRdb's version contains in-frame clones alone and is incomplete. Of around 79,000 clones in the sample, 70% to 90% were seen once. The material sequenced was peripheral blood, taken on day 0 of AZD1222 vaccination. The source of these receptors is an adult in good health.

The genes are TRBV18 and TRBJ2-3; D is tentatively TRBD1 or TRBD2 (5 bases each). Germline-derived CDR1 and CDR2 are KGHSH and LQKENI. Trimming cost V 3 bases and J 0 bases, with 16 bases left between them. CDR3 length: 17 residues. The CDR3 nucleotides read TGTGCCAGCTCACCGGAGATCTTGGGACGAAGCACAGATACGCAGTATTTT. Translation gives CASSPEILGRSTDTQYF.

The genes are TRBV4-2 and TRBJ2-1; 10 bases agree with TRBD2. This CDR3 has 16 residues. V lost 0 bases to trimming and J lost 6 bases; unmatched junction nucleotides: 5. Germline V lookup: CDR1 LGHNA, CDR2 YNFKEQ. In DNA form, the CDR3 reads TGTGCCAGCAGCCAAGATCTGGCTAGCGGGAGCAATGAGCAGTTCTTC. Amino acids: CASSQDLASGSNEQFF.

The chain combines TRBV10-3 with TRBJ2-1; 10 bases are shared with TRBD2. Germline values: CDR1 ENHRY, CDR2 SYGVKD. The CDR3 runs to 12 residues. V was pared by 10 bases and J by 10 bases, with 7 bases of the junction left unmatched. This CDR3 is CATSTSGEEQFF. As DNA, the CDR3 is TGTGCCACGTCAACTAGCGGGGAGGAGCAGTTCTTC.

This clone has more than one count but fewer than ten. V and J are TRBV6-5 and TRBJ1-2; a weak D match, TRBD1 (6 bases). V shed 5 bases and J shed 6 bases, with 19 bases lying between them. The CDR3 length is 15 residues. CDR1 and CDR2 from the germline V gene are MNHEY and SVGAGI. The CDR3 region has the DNA TGTGCCAGCAGTATTATGACAGGAGGATACGATGGCTACACCTTC. It yields the protein CASSIMTGGYDGYTF.

The gene calls are TRBV11-2 and TRBJ2-5; 11 bases are shared with TRBD2. The germline CDR1 and CDR2 sequences are SGHAT and FQNNGV. V lost 5 bases, J lost 2 bases, and 4 bases stayed unmatched. The CDR3 is made up of 15 amino acids. CDR3 sequence reads: CASSTGLAEQETQYF. The CDR3 DNA sequence: TGTGCCAGCAGCACGGGACTAGCGGAGCAAGAGACCCAGTACTTC.

The chain uses TRBV27 and TRBJ1-2; D is uncertain. CDR3 length: 14 amino acids. The V end lost 3 bases, the J end lost 0 bases, and 8 bases lay between the germline ends. Per the germline V gene, CDR1 is MNHEY and CDR2 is SMNVEV (reference sequence). This CDR3 is CASSLVGPNYGYTF. CDR3 DNA: TGTGCCAGCAGTTTGGTCGGACCTAACTATGGCTACACCTTC.

The V gene is TRBV5-1, the J gene TRBJ1-5; D remains unclear. The CDR3 has 15 amino acids. CDR1 SGHRS and CDR2 YFSETQ come from the germline V gene. V was pared by 0 bases and J by 1 base, with 8 bases between. The CDR3 DNA reads as TGCGCCAGCAGCTTGGGTGGAGAAAGCAATCAGCCCCAGCATTTT. Residues: CASSLGGESNQPQHF. Full variable domain (rest looked up from reference TRBV5-1 and TRBJ1-5): KAGVTQTPRYLIKTRGQQVTLSCSPISGHRSVSWYQQTPGQGLQFLFEYFSETQRNKGNFPGRFSGRQFSNSRSEMNVSTLELGDSALYLCASSLGGESNQPQHFGDGTRLSIL.